Described below is a single TCR beta chain sequence and its context. What it binds is unknown. Germline trimming cut 0 bases from V and 8 bases from J; bases unmatched to any gene: 7. CDR1 is PRHDT and CDR2 is FYEKMQ in the germline V gene (reference sequence). This CDR3 spans 16 amino acids. This sample was taken from a study of shared clonotypes between healthy human individuals. The run depth of the assay was deep. The data were produced by immunoSEQ multiplex PCR, yet TCRdb's version contains in-frame clones alone and is incomplete. The table records about 1 million clones, more than 65% of them present only once. Within Nashville, Tennessee resided all donors, each a Caucasian adult. Study-wide results and limits: Shared clonotypes: approximately 5% naive CD4, about 4% naive CD8, about 2.5% memory CD4, more than 0.3% memory CD8.

Sequencing was done on a sample of memory CD4+ T cells sorted from blood. Stated subset: CD45RA-negative fraction. The TCR sequence derives from a man between 18 and 29 years old in good health. J is TRBJ2-1 and V is TRBV13, with 10 positions matching TRBD2. DNA of the CDR3: TGTGCCAGCAGCTTAGGGGCTAGCGGGAGATATGATGAGCAGTTCTTC. This sequence encodes CASSLGASGRYDEQFF.